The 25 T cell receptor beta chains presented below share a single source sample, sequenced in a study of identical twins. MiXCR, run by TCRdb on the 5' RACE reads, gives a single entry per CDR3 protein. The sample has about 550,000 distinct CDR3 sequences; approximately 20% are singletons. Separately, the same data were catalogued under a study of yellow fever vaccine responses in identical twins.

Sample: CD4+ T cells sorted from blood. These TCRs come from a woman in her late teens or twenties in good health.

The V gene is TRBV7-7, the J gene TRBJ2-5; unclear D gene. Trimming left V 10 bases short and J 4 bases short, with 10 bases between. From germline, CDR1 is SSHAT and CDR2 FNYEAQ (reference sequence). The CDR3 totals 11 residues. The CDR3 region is CAINLGETQYF. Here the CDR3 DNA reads TGTGCCATCAATTTGGGAGAGACCCAGTACTTC. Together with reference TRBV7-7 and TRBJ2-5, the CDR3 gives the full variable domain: GAGVSQSPRYKVTKRGQDVTLRCDPISSHATLYWYQQALGQGPEFLTYFNYEAQPDKSGLPSDRFSAERPEGSISTLTIQRTEQRDSAMYRCAINLGETQYFGPGTRLLVL.

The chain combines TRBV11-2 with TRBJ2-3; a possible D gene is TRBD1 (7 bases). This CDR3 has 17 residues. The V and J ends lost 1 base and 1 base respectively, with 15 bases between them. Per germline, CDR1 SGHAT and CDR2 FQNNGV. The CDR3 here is CASSLGSTGEGTDTQYF. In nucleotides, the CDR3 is TGTGCCAGCAGCTTAGGATCCACAGGGGAGGGCACAGATACGCAGTATTTT.

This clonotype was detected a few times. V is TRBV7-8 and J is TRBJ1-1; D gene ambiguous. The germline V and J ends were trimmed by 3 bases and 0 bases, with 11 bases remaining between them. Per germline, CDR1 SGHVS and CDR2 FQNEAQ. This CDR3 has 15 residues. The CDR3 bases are TGTGCCAGCAGCTTGGTACAGCACATGAACACTGAAGCTTTCTTT. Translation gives CASSLVQHMNTEAFF.

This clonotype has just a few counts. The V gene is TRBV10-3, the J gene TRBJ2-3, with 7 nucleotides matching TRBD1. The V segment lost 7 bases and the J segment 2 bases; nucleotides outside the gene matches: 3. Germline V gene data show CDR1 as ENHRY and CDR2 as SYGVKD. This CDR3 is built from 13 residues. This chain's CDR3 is CAITGTDTDTQYF. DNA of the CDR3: TGTGCCATCACGGGGACAGACACAGATACGCAGTATTTT.

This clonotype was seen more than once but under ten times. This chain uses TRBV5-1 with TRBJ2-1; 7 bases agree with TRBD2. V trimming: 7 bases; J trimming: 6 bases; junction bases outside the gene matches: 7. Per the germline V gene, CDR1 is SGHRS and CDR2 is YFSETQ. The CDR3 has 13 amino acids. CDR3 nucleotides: TGCGCCAGCTCGCGGGAGACTTCCAATGAGCAGTTCTTC. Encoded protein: CASSRETSNEQFF. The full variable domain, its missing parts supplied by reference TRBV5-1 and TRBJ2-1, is KAGVTQTPRYLIKTRGQQVTLSCSPISGHRSVSWYQQTPGQGLQFLFEYFSETQRNKGNFPGRFSGRQFSNSRSEMNVSTLELGDSALYLCASSRETSNEQFFGPGTRLTVL.

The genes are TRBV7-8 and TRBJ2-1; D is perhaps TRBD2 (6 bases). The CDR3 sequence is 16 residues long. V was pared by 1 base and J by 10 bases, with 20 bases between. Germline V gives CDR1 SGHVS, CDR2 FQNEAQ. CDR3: CASSLDTSQPFREQFF. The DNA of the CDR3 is TGTGCCAGCAGCTTAGACACTAGCCAACCATTCCGCGAGCAGTTCTTC.

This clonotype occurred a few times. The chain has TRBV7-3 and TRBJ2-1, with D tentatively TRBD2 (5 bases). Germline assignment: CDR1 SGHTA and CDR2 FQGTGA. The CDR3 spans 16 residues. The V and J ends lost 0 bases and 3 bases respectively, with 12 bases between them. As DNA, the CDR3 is TGTGCCAGCAGCTTAACGATTGGAGCGGTCTACAATGAGCAGTTCTTC. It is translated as CASSLTIGAVYNEQFF. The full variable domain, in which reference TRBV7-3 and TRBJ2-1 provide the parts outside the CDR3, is GAGVSQTPSNKVTEKGKYVELRCDPISGHTALYWYRQSLGQGPEFLIYFQGTGAADDSGLPNDRFFAVRPEGSVSTLKIQRTERGDSAVYLCASSLTIGAVYNEQFFGPGTRLTVL.

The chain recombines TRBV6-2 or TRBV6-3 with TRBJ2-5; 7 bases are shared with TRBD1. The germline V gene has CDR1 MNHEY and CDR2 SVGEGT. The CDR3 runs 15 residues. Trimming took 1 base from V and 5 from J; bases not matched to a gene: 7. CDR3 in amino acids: CASSYWTGLWETQYF. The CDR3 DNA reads TGTGCCAGCAGTTACTGGACAGGTCTGTGGGAGACCCAGTACTTC.

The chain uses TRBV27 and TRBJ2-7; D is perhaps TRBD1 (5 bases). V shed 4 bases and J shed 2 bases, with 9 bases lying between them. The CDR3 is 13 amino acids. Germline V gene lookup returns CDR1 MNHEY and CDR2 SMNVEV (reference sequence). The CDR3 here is CASSSDNAYEQYF. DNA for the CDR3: TGTGCCAGCAGTTCGGACAATGCCTACGAGCAGTACTTC.

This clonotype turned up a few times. Here the CDR3 DNA reads TGCGCCAGCAGCCAAGATGGTGCGGTCAGGGGGATCATTCAGTACTTC. It codes for CASSQDGAVRGIIQYF. The rearrangement uses TRBV4-1 and TRBJ2-4, with 7 positions matching TRBD1. This CDR3 has 16 residues. Unmatched junction bases numbered 11, after V lost 0 bases and J lost 9 bases. Per germline, CDR1 MGHRA and CDR2 YSYEKL.

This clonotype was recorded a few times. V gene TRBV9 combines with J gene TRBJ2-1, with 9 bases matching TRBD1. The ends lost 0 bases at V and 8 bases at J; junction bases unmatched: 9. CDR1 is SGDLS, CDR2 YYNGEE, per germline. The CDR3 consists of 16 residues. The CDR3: CASSVAGTGSSDEQFF. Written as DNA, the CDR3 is TGTGCCAGCAGCGTAGCAGGGACAGGGTCGTCGGATGAGCAGTTCTTC.

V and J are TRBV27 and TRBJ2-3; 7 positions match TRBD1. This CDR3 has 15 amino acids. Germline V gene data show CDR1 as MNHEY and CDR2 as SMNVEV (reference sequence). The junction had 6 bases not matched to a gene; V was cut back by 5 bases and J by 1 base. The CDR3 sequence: CASSPGTAGTDTQYF. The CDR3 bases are TGTGCCAGCAGTCCCGGGACAGCCGGCACAGATACGCAGTATTTT.

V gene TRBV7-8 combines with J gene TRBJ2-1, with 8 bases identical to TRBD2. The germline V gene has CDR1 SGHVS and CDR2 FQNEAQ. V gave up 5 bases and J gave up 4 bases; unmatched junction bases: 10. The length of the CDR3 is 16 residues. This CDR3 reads CASSPNRRGVYNEQFF. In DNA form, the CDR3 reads TGTGCCAGCAGCCCTAATAGGCGGGGGGTTTACAATGAGCAGTTCTTC.

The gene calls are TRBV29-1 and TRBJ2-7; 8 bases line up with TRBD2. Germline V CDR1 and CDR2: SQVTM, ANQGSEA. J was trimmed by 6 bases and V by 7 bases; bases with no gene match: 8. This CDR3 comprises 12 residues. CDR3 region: CSAGGTSAEQYF. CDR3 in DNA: TGCAGCGCCGGCGGGACTAGTGCCGAGCAGTACTTC.

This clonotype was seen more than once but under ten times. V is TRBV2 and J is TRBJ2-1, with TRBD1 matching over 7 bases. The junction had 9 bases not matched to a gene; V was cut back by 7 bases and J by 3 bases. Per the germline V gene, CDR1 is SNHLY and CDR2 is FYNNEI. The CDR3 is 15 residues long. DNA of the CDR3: TGTGCCAGCAAATGGGACAGCGGCAGCTACAATGAGCAGTTCTTC. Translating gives CASKWDSGSYNEQFF.

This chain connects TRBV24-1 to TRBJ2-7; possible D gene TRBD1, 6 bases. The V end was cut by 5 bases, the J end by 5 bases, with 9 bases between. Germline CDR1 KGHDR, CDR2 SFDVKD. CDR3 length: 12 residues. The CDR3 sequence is CATSGGTHEQYF. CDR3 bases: TGTGCCACCAGTGGGGGGACACACGAGCAGTACTTC.

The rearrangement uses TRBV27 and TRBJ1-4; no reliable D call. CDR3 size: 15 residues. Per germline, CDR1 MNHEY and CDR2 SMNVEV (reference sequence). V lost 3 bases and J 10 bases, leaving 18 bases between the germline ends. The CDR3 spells CASSLGGKGSGKLFF. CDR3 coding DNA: TGTGCCAGCAGTTTGGGCGGCAAGGGAAGCGGAAAACTGTTTTTT.

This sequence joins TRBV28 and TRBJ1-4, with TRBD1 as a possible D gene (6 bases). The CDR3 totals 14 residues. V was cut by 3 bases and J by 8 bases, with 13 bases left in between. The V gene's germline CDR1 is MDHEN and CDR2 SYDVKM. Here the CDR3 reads CASSLIQGGEKLFF. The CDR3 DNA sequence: TGTGCCAGCAGTTTGATACAGGGCGGGGAAAAACTGTTTTTT.

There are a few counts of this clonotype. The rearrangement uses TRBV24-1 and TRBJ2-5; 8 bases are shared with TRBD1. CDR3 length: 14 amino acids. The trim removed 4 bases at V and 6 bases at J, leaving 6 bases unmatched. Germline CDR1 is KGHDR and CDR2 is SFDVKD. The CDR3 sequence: CATSDTRQGKTQYF. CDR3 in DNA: TGTGCCACCAGTGACACGAGACAGGGGAAGACCCAGTACTTC.

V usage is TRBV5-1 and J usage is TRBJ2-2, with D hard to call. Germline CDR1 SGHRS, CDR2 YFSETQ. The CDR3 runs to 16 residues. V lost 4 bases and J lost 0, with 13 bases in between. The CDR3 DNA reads TGCGCCAGCAGCCCTCGGACCGATTCGAACACCGGGGAGCTGTTTTTT. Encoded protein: CASSPRTDSNTGELFF.

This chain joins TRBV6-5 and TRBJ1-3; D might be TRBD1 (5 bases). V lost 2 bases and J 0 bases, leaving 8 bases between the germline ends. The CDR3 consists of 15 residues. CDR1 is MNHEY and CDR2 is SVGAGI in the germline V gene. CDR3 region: CASSYPDTSGNTIYF. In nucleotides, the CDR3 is TGTGCCAGCAGTTACCCGGACACCTCTGGAAACACCATATATTTT.

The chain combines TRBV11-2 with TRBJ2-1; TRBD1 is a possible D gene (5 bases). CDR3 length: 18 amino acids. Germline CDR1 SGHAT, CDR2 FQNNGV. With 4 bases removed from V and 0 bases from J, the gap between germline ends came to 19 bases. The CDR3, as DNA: TGTGCCAGCAGCTCCCCGACAGTGCTCCTAAGCTCCTACAATGAGCAGTTCTTC. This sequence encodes CASSSPTVLLSSYNEQFF.

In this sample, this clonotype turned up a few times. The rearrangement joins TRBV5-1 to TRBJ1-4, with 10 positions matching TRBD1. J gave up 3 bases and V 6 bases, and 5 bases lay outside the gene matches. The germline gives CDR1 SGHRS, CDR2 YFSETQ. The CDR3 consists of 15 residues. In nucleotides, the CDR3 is TGCGCCAGCAAAGACAGGGGGCAGGCTAATGAAAAACTGTTTTTT. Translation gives CASKDRGQANEKLFF.

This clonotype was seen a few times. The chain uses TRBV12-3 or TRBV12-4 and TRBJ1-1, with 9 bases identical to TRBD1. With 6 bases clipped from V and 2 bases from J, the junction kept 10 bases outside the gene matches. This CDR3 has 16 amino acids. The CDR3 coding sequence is TGTGCCAGCAGGGCCTATGGGACAGGGATTAACACTGAAGCTTTCTTT. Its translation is CASRAYGTGINTEAFF.

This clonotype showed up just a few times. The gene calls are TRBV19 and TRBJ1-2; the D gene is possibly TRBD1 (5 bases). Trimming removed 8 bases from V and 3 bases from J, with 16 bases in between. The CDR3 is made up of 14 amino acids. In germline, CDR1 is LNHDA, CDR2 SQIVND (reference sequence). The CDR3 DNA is TGTGCCAGTCTCAATACGTGGGGGGACTATGGCTACACCTTC. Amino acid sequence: CASLNTWGDYGYTF.